This TCR beta chain was identified during a study of blood T cell repertoires in COVID-19. The data were produced by immunoSEQ multiplex PCR, yet TCRdb's version contains in-frame clones alone and is incomplete. Of some 320,000 clones listed, almost 85% are singletons. V lost 7 bases to trimming and J lost 6 bases; unmatched junction nucleotides: 5. Germline lookup yields CDR1 SNHLY and CDR2 FYNNEI. This CDR3 comprises 14 residues. The rearrangement joins TRBV2 to TRBJ1-5; 11 bases align to TRBD1. This sequence originates from a human donor in a cohort sampled during active COVID-19. Sequencing used peripheral blood. Here the CDR3 reads CASTRTGGSQPQHF. The CDR3 DNA follows: TGTGCCAGCACTAGGACAGGGGGCAGTCAGCCCCAGCATTTT.